These 27 T cell receptor beta chains originate from one sample sequenced in a study of control samples from healthy donors and cancer patients. Libraries were prepared by immunoSEQ multiplex PCR; TCRdb keeps only in-frame clonotypes and omits some of them. Seen here are about 150,000 clones, about 86% observed once, and the top ten hold under 2%. The specimen sequenced was blood. These receptor sequences come from a young man in good health.

This chain joins TRBV6-5 and TRBJ1-6; 7 bases align to TRBD1. Losses at the gene ends were 4 bases for V and 13 bases for J; bases not matched to a gene: 13. Germline V gene data show CDR1 as MNHEY and CDR2 as SVGAGI. The CDR3 runs 15 residues. Here the CDR3 DNA reads TGTGCCAGCAGTTGGGGTCTAGGGGGCTTCTGGCCCCTCCACTTT. Amino acid sequence: CASSWGLGGFWPLHF.

The V call is TRBV7-2, the J call TRBJ1-6; tentatively, D is TRBD1 (6 bases). CDR1 SGHTA and CDR2 FQGNSA come from the germline V gene. The CDR3 runs 18 residues. Between the trimmed V and J ends, which lost 5 bases and 0 bases, there was a span of 17 bases. Here the CDR3 reads CASSRIQGGYSYNSPLHF. CDR3 in DNA: TGTGCCAGCAGCCGGATACAGGGAGGCTACTCCTATAATTCACCCCTCCACTTT.

The rearrangement links TRBV30 to TRBJ2-3, with unresolved D. The CDR3 sequence is 14 residues long. With 5 bases removed from V and 4 bases from J, the gap between germline ends came to 16 bases. The germline CDR1 and CDR2 sequences are GTSNPN and SVGIG (reference sequence). CDR3 nucleotide sequence: TGTGCCTGGTCCGGTGGGCTCATATCAGATACGCAGTATTTT. Protein sequence: CAWSGGLISDTQYF. The complete variable domain, with remaining parts taken from reference TRBV30 and TRBJ2-3, reads SQTIHQWPATLVQPVGSPLSLECTVEGTSNPNLYWYRQAAGRGLQLLFYSVGIGQISSEVPQNLSASRPQDRQFILSSKKLLLSDSGFYLCAWSGGLISDTQYFGPGTRLTVL.

In its sample, this clone was seen many times. This sequence joins TRBV2 and TRBJ2-5; D could derive from TRBD1 or TRBD2 (5 bases each). CDR3 length: 12 residues. In germline, CDR1 is SNHLY, CDR2 FYNNEI. Trimming removed 6 bases from V and 4 bases from J, with 9 bases in between. CDR3 nucleotides: TGTGCCAGCAGCAGGGAGTCAGAGACCCAGTACTTC. Translating it yields CASSRESETQYF.

The V call is TRBV5-6, the J call TRBJ1-2; D possibly corresponds to TRBD1 (6 bases). The CDR3 totals 17 residues. Germline V lookup: CDR1 SGHDT, CDR2 YYEEEE. V shed 0 bases and J shed 4 bases, with 19 bases lying between them. CDR3 DNA: TGTGCCAGCAGCTTGGACCCAGACGGGGCCAGGGGCTATGGCTACACCTTC. It specifies CASSLDPDGARGYGYTF.

The chain employs TRBV7-2 and TRBJ2-3; no clear D gene. Trimming left V 0 bases short and J 9 bases short, with 13 bases between. The CDR3 is 14 amino acids. Per germline, CDR1 SGHTA and CDR2 FQGNSA. CDR3 amino acids: CASSLAAWGGTQYF. The CDR3 nucleotides read TGTGCCAGCAGCTTAGCAGCGTGGGGTGGGACGCAGTATTTT.

This rearrangement joins TRBV7-9 to TRBJ1-1; 7 nucleotides agree with TRBD1. Germline V gene data show CDR1 as SEHNR and CDR2 as FQNEAQ (reference sequence). Trimming at V came to 5 bases and at J to 4 bases, leaving 4 bases not matched to a gene. There are 13 residues in the CDR3. This chain's CDR3 is CASSPGGFTEAFF. The CDR3 DNA reads as TGTGCCAGCAGCCCAGGGGGTTTCACTGAAGCTTTCTTT.

The rearrangement links TRBV5-3 to TRBJ1-2; D is unresolved. TRBV5-3 is noted as an ORF with a role that remains uncertain. Trimming pared 9 bases from V and 6 bases from J, leaving 6 bases between. This CDR3 contains 9 residues. The CDR3 nucleotides are TGTGCCACGCAAAATGGCTACACCTTC. Amino acids: CATQNGYTF.

The chain combines TRBV7-9 with TRBJ2-3; 8 bases map to TRBD2. This CDR3 is built from 16 residues. Per the germline V gene, CDR1 is SEHNR and CDR2 is FQNEAQ (reference sequence). V shed 3 bases and J 2 bases; nucleotides not matched to a gene: 7. The CDR3 DNA follows: TGTGCCAGCAGCTTGGAAGCGGGGGCTACCACAGATACGCAGTATTTT. It yields the protein CASSLEAGATTDTQYF.

The rearrangement links TRBV7-9 to TRBJ2-1, with TRBD2 identical over 7 bases. Germline CDR1 is SEHNR and CDR2 is FQNEAQ (reference sequence). V trimming: 2 bases; J trimming: 9 bases; junction bases outside the gene matches: 7. This CDR3 has 14 amino acids. The CDR3 loop reads CASSLRAGVIEQFF. Written as DNA, the CDR3 is TGTGCCAGCAGCTTAAGGGCGGGGGTGATTGAGCAGTTCTTC.

J is TRBJ2-5 and V is TRBV11-2; 10 bases map to TRBD1. The germline gives CDR1 SGHAT, CDR2 FQNNGV. Trimming removed 4 bases from V and 3 bases from J; junction bases left unmatched: 5. The CDR3 is made up of 15 amino acids. In DNA form, the CDR3 reads TGTGCCAGCAGCTCTTATGGGACAGGGGAAGAGACCCAGTACTTC. Its protein is CASSSYGTGEETQYF.

This chain connects TRBV5-4 to TRBJ1-4; D remains ambiguous. Germline V gene lookup returns CDR1 SGHNT and CDR2 YYREEE (reference sequence). Trimming left V 3 bases short and J 3 bases short, with 15 bases between. This CDR3 spans 16 amino acids. As DNA, the CDR3 is TGTGCCAGCAGCTCTTCTTCCTGGGAGCCTAATGAAAAACTGTTTTTT. This codes for CASSSSSWEPNEKLFF.

The V gene is TRBV9, the J gene TRBJ1-6; possibly TRBD1 for D (5 bases). The ends were cut back, 3 bases at V and 8 bases at J, with 12 bases in the middle. Germline CDR1 is SGDLS and CDR2 is YYNGEE. The CDR3 has 14 residues. The CDR3 sequence is CASSEDTGDSPLHF. CDR3 nucleotides: TGTGCCAGCAGCGAGGACACGGGAGATTCACCCCTCCACTTT.

This clone was picked up one time. The CDR3 DNA reads as TGTGCCAGCAGTGAGGGGACAGCCGCCTACGAGCAGTACTTC. Protein sequence: CASSEGTAAYEQYF. The rearrangement joins TRBV2 to TRBJ2-7; 7 bases fit TRBD1. The CDR3 spans 14 residues. Looked up from germline, CDR1 is SNHLY and CDR2 is FYNNEI. Germline trimming cut 3 bases from V and 2 bases from J; bases unmatched to any gene: 4.

This chain joins TRBV5-1 and TRBJ2-1, with 10 positions matching TRBD2. In germline, CDR1 is SGHRS, CDR2 YFSETQ. The CDR3 length is 15 residues. V was pared by 3 bases and J by 5 bases, with 5 bases of the junction left unmatched. The CDR3 loop reads CASSSSSGGDNEQFF. In DNA, the CDR3 is TGCGCCAGCAGCTCCTCTAGCGGGGGCGACAATGAGCAGTTCTTC.

CDR3 nucleotide sequence: TGTGCCAGCAGCTTGCGGTACCATTATAATGAAAAACTGTTTTTT. This codes for CASSLRYHYNEKLFF. This chain connects TRBV5-6 to TRBJ1-4, with D unresolved. The V end was cut by 1 base, the J end by 4 bases, with 11 bases between. The CDR3 has 15 amino acids. Germline V CDR1 and CDR2: SGHDT, YYEEEE.

The chain is built from TRBV6-2 or TRBV6-3 and TRBJ1-6, with 9 bases identical to TRBD1. This CDR3 has 16 amino acids. The trim removed 5 bases at V and 7 bases at J, leaving 9 bases unmatched. The germline V gene has CDR1 MNHEY and CDR2 SVGEGT. The CDR3 protein is CASSTSGTGPNSPLHF. CDR3 nucleotides: TGTGCCAGCAGTACCTCAGGGACAGGGCCAAATTCACCCCTCCACTTT.

The chain uses TRBV18 and TRBJ1-2; a possible D gene is TRBD1 (5 bases). The V gene lost 6 bases and the J gene lost 8 bases, with 16 bases spanning the gap. CDR1 KGHSH and CDR2 LQKENI come from the germline V gene. The CDR3 extends over 13 amino acids. CDR3 loop: CASSTSSGRGYTF. CDR3 DNA sequence: TGTGCCAGCTCCACCAGTTCAGGGAGGGGCTACACCTTC.

The rearrangement links TRBV3-1 (or the pseudogene TRBV3-2) to TRBJ2-5; D not certain. The germline V gene encodes CDR1 LGHDT and CDR2 YNNKEL (reference sequence). The CDR3 totals 12 residues. Trimming stripped 4 bases from V and 6 bases from J, with 9 bases between. CDR3 DNA sequence: TGTGCCAGCAGCCCCCGCCGGAAGACCCAGTACTTC. Amino acid sequence: CASSPRRKTQYF.

The chain is built from TRBV5-1 and TRBJ1-1; 7 nucleotides agree with TRBD1. The CDR3 contains 15 residues. The germline CDR1 and CDR2 sequences are SGHRS and YFSETQ. After removal of 6 bases from V and 0 bases from J, the junction contained 8 bases not matched to a gene. CDR3 bases: TGCGCCAGCACATCCGGGACAGACCTGAACACTGAAGCTTTCTTT. Translated, it gives CASTSGTDLNTEAFF.

In DNA form, the CDR3 reads TGCGCCAGCAGCCAACCCGGGGTGAGCACTGAAGCTTTCTTT. It is translated as CASSQPGVSTEAFF. V gene TRBV4-3 combines with J gene TRBJ1-1; no clear D. The germline CDR1 and CDR2 sequences are LGHNA and YSLEER. Trimming removed 2 bases at V and 4 bases at J, with 11 bases between. This CDR3 has 14 amino acids.

The chain joins TRBV4-1 to TRBJ2-5, with a possible D match to TRBD2 (6 bases). The CDR3 sequence is 16 residues long. V shed 6 bases and J shed 0 bases, with 17 bases lying between them. Germline V gene lookup returns CDR1 MGHRA and CDR2 YSYEKL. The CDR3 region has the DNA TGCGCCAGCAGTCCAAGGGAAGGCGGGGACCAAGAGACCCAGTACTTC. It yields the protein CASSPREGGDQETQYF.

The CDR3 spells CASSPQANTEAFF. CDR3 DNA sequence: TGTGCCAGTAGTCCACAGGCGAACACTGAAGCTTTCTTT. The J gene is TRBJ1-1, the V gene TRBV19; TRBD1 is a possible D gene (5 bases). This CDR3 spans 13 amino acids. Germline CDR1 LNHDA, CDR2 SQIVND (reference sequence). V was trimmed by 5 bases and J by 1 base, leaving 8 bases between them.

V gene TRBV29-1 combines with J gene TRBJ2-2; TRBD1 matches at 8 bases. The V gene's germline CDR1 is SQVTM and CDR2 ANQGSEA. This CDR3 comprises 15 residues. V dropped 3 bases and J dropped 3; count of bases not matched to a gene: 6. The CDR3 DNA reads as TGCAGCGTTGACACGGGACAGGACCACACCGGGGAGCTGTTTTTT. Amino acid sequence: CSVDTGQDHTGELFF.

V usage is TRBV9 and J usage is TRBJ2-7, with TRBD2 identical over 9 bases. This CDR3 contains 15 residues. From germline, CDR1 is SGDLS and CDR2 YYNGEE. Trimming at V came to 0 bases and at J to 1 base, leaving 2 bases not matched to a gene. CDR3 DNA: TGTGCCAGCAGCGTAGGGCTAGCGGGGTCCTACGAGCAGTACTTC. Translation: CASSVGLAGSYEQYF.

This sequence joins TRBV6-5 and TRBJ1-5; no firm D call. Trimming pared 2 bases from V and 5 bases from J, leaving 7 bases between. Per the germline V gene, CDR1 is MNHEY and CDR2 is SVGAGI. The CDR3 is made up of 13 amino acids. CDR3 sequence reads: CASSYDEYQPQHF. The CDR3 nucleotides are TGTGCCAGCAGTTACGATGAGTATCAGCCCCAGCATTTT.

This chain links TRBV28 with TRBJ1-1, with no clear D. Between the trimmed V and J ends, which lost 5 bases and 1 base, there was a span of 5 bases. The CDR3 has 12 residues. Germline V gene sequence: CDR1 MDHEN, CDR2 SYDVKM. The CDR3, as DNA: TGTGCCAGCAGTAAGGGGAACACTGAAGCTTTCTTT. It yields the protein CASSKGNTEAFF.